A selection of T cell receptor beta chains follows, all from one sample in a study of identical twins. TCRdb called the 5' RACE reads again in MiXCR, with one record for every CDR3 protein. The sample lists 200,000 to 300,000 distinct CDR3 sequences; 9.5% to 15% were seen once. This same sample was also part of a study on yellow fever vaccine responses in identical twins.

The specimen was memory (CD45RO+) T cells sorted from blood. These receptors all stem from a woman between 18 and 29 years old in good health. The CDR3 runs from the conserved cysteine through the conserved F or W. Each record gives: V gene, J gene, clone size, CDR3 protein. Clone size is not always given. Where it is, it says once, few, many or a class for expanded clones.

v_gene: TRBV20-1
j_gene: TRBJ1-2
abundance: many
CDR3aa: CSASGVDYGYTF

v_gene: TRBV27
j_gene: TRBJ2-7
abundance: many
CDR3aa: CASRSTSGIVYEQYF

v_gene: TRBV14
j_gene: TRBJ2-1
abundance: -
CDR3aa: CASSQPAVRFQFF

v_gene: TRBV15
j_gene: TRBJ2-7
abundance: -
CDR3aa: CATSREAGTGGYEQYF

v_gene: TRBV28
j_gene: TRBJ2-7
abundance: few
CDR3aa: CASSSIAGARGEQYF

v_gene: TRBV5-1
j_gene: TRBJ1-6
abundance: many
CDR3aa: CASSSSTLGVTGSPLHF

v_gene: TRBV2
j_gene: TRBJ2-2
abundance: few
CDR3aa: CASSEAKSSGSGGELFF

v_gene: TRBV9
j_gene: TRBJ2-3
abundance: few
CDR3aa: CASSVARGGSTDTQYF

v_gene: TRBV7-2
j_gene: -
abundance: -
CDR3aa: CASSAPSYEPDTQHF

v_gene: TRBV15
j_gene: TRBJ1-1
abundance: few
CDR3aa: CATSDTENTEAFF

v_gene: TRBV6-5
j_gene: TRBJ1-1
abundance: -
CDR3aa: CASSHSGGGTEAFF

v_gene: TRBV11-2
j_gene: TRBJ2-5
abundance: -
CDR3aa: CASSTGASGGALQETQYF

v_gene: TRBV10-2
j_gene: TRBJ2-1
abundance: few
CDR3aa: CASKGLAKVGGWGEQFF

v_gene: TRBV7-9
j_gene: TRBJ2-3
abundance: few
CDR3aa: CASSSGQGRASDTQYF

v_gene: TRBV6-2/TRBV6-3
j_gene: TRBJ2-1
abundance: few
CDR3aa: CASIEDPSWEQFF

v_gene: TRBV11-2
j_gene: TRBJ2-1
abundance: -
CDR3aa: CASSRRRDYNEQFF

v_gene: TRBV25-1
j_gene: TRBJ2-1
abundance: -
CDR3aa: CASSEGQGVIYNEQFF

v_gene: TRBV25-1
j_gene: TRBJ1-5
abundance: few
CDR3aa: CARPDRGRELSNQPQHF

v_gene: TRBV12-3/TRBV12-4
j_gene: TRBJ2-2
abundance: -
CDR3aa: CASKPLAGLTGELFF

v_gene: TRBV16
j_gene: TRBJ1-4
abundance: few
CDR3aa: CASSPWGTDEKLFF

v_gene: TRBV5-1
j_gene: TRBJ2-7
abundance: few
CDR3aa: CARSREGQYF

v_gene: TRBV30
j_gene: TRBJ1-6
abundance: once
CDR3aa: CAWSVQGLGYLFNSPLHF

v_gene: TRBV5-5
j_gene: TRBJ1-1
abundance: few
CDR3aa: CASSLESWTEAFF

v_gene: TRBV15
j_gene: TRBJ2-4
abundance: few
CDR3aa: CATSGPFIAKNIQYF

v_gene: TRBV6-1
j_gene: TRBJ2-2
abundance: -
CDR3aa: CASSPLFKGQGAGELFF

v_gene: TRBV19
j_gene: TRBJ2-3
abundance: few
CDR3aa: CASSTQTSTDTQYF

v_gene: TRBV25-1
j_gene: TRBJ2-3
abundance: -
CDR3aa: CASSDGGGWGDTQYF

v_gene: TRBV24-1
j_gene: TRBJ1-2
abundance: many
CDR3aa: CATSDYRDSSSEGYTF

v_gene: TRBV4-2
j_gene: TRBJ2-2
abundance: -
CDR3aa: CASSQGAGGRPFGELFF

v_gene: TRBV30
j_gene: TRBJ2-2
abundance: -
CDR3aa: CAWSRKGGELFF

v_gene: TRBV12-3/TRBV12-4
j_gene: TRBJ1-2
abundance: -
CDR3aa: CASSRSGGNYGYTF

v_gene: TRBV20-1
j_gene: TRBJ2-7
abundance: -
CDR3aa: CSATVGTVSSYEQYF

v_gene: TRBV19
j_gene: TRBJ2-7
abundance: few
CDR3aa: CASSALQGGEQYF

v_gene: TRBV7-8
j_gene: TRBJ2-5
abundance: many
CDR3aa: CASSLLVLETQYF

v_gene: TRBV7-8
j_gene: TRBJ2-2
abundance: few
CDR3aa: CASSLSGLAGAWTGELFF

v_gene: TRBV12-3/TRBV12-4
j_gene: TRBJ2-2
abundance: many
CDR3aa: CASSPFGQVTGELFF

v_gene: TRBV12-3/TRBV12-4
j_gene: TRBJ1-1
abundance: many
CDR3aa: CASSLSDRNTEAFF

v_gene: TRBV30
j_gene: TRBJ2-6
abundance: -
CDR3aa: CAWSRDRTPFGANVLTF

v_gene: TRBV19
j_gene: TRBJ1-2
abundance: -
CDR3aa: CASKWTLENYGYTF

v_gene: TRBV5-1
j_gene: TRBJ2-7
abundance: few
CDR3aa: CASSLNTGSSYEQYF

v_gene: TRBV6-5
j_gene: TRBJ1-1
abundance: -
CDR3aa: CASSYSWGGTEAFF

v_gene: TRBV4-3
j_gene: TRBJ2-3
abundance: -
CDR3aa: CASSVGREATDTQYF

v_gene: TRBV12-3/TRBV12-4
j_gene: TRBJ1-4
abundance: many
CDR3aa: CASSRTGVGEKLFF

v_gene: TRBV2
j_gene: TRBJ1-1
abundance: -
CDR3aa: CASSEATPGAFF

v_gene: TRBV4-3
j_gene: TRBJ2-2
abundance: -
CDR3aa: CASSQDAGGPTGELFF

v_gene: TRBV2
j_gene: TRBJ2-7
abundance: -
CDR3aa: CASKVTGQSYEQYF